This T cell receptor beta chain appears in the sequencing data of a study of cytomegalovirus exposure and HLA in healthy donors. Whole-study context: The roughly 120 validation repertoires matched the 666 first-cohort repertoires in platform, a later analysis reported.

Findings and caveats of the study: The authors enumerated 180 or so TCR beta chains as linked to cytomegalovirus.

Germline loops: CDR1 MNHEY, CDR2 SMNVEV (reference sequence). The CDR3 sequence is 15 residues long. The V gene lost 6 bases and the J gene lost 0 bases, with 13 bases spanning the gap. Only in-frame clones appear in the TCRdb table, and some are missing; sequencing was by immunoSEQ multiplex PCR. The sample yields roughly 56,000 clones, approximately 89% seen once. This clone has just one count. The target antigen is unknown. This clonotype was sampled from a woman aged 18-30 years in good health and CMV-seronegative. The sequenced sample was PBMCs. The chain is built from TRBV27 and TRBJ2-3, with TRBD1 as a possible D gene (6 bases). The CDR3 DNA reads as TGTGCCAGCAGGAGGCAGGGGAGTAGCACAGATACGCAGTATTTT. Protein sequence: CASRRQGSSTDTQYF.